This TCR beta chain was recovered during a study of regulatory T cells in long-lasting Graves disease. Study-level results: Whereas approximately 950 public clonotypes were shared by new patients, persistent patients shared more, at a few thousand. Persistent disease was associated with favored TRBV28 usage and with favored use of TRBJ1-2 and TRBJ2-5. Limited sample numbers may have lowered accuracy.

Per the germline V gene, CDR1 is MNHNS and CDR2 is SASEGT. The J segment lost 8 bases and the V segment lost 8 bases, leaving 12 bases of the junction unmatched. The CDR3 length is 14 residues. This clonotype was seen ten or more times. The antigen is undetermined. CDR3 regions were amplified by Arm-PCR using iRepertoire HTBI primers to build TCR beta libraries. TCRdb used MiXCR to reprocess the multiplex PCR reads, holding one entry per CDR3 protein. The profile shows around 400,000 distinct CDR3 sequences, around 15% of them singletons. Time point specified: newly diagnosed GD, antithyroid drugs for less than 3 months. Construction of the TCR library relied on RNA isolated from PBMCs. Recruitment took place at an endocrinology department in Xi'an, China.

The receptor's source is a female donor with Graves disease. The chain uses TRBV6-1 and TRBJ1-2; 9 bases are a match to TRBD1. The specimen comprised peripheral blood mononuclear cells (PBMCs), sampled at new diagnosis, from a patient treated with antithyroid drugs. The CDR3 loop reads CASRNSGQGLGYTF. The CDR3 DNA reads as TGTGCCAGCCGGAACTCGGGACAGGGCCTCGGCTACACCTTC.